The clone carrying this TCR beta chain showed up just once. V dropped 0 bases and J dropped 7 bases, with 12 bases sitting between them. The CDR3 has 15 amino acids. CDR1 and CDR2 from the germline V gene are MNHEY and SVGAGI. In the original processing: Estimation of nucleated cell counts relied on the amplification of reference gene primers. Clones were sequenced by immunoSEQ multiplex PCR, and TCRdb holds only the in-frame ones, with some missing. Clone size and V and J calls were adopted from that table, with D and trimming inferred from the DNA. Among approximately 140,000 clones listed, around four fifths were seen once. The data were obtained in a study of blood T cell repertoires in COVID-19. Study in general: Donors in the United States, Italy and Spain gave samples during acute or convalescent COVID-19.

The specimen was peripheral blood. The V and J genes are TRBV6-5 and TRBJ2-2; TRBD2 might be the D (5 bases). The sequence was collected from a human donor in a cohort sampled during active COVID-19. CDR3 in DNA: TGTGCCAGCAGTTACTCGAGCCTAGCCGACGGGGAGCTGTTTTTT. Translating gives CASSYSSLADGELFF.